This note documents a single TCR beta chain sequence. Clones were sequenced by immunoSEQ multiplex PCR, and TCRdb holds only the in-frame ones, with some missing. The table has around 220,000 clones, more than 70% seen once. This entry belongs to a study of blood T cell repertoires in COVID-19. The CDR3 runs 11 residues. Deletions cut 2 bases from V and 15 bases from J, with 10 bases between. Germline values: CDR1 LNHDA, CDR2 SQIVND (reference sequence). The sample consisted of peripheral blood. The clonotype comes from a woman aged 40 to 50 who had recovered from COVID-19. The chain is built from TRBV19 and TRBJ1-4; the D gene is possibly TRBD1 (5 bases). The DNA of the CDR3 is TGTGCCAGTAGTATAAGGGGATCGGTGTTTTTT. It specifies CASSIRGSVFF.